This TCR beta chain was recorded in a study of cytomegalovirus exposure and HLA in healthy donors. Primers for the PCR totalled 60 Vbeta and 13 Jbeta. TCRdb's copy holds only in-frame clones and misses some; the assay was immunoSEQ multiplex PCR. The table records under 200,000 clones, 79% of them present only once. The CDR3 covers 14 residues. The V end was cut by 1 base, the J end by 3 bases, with 6 bases between. Germline V gives CDR1 MGHRA, CDR2 YSYEKL. This clone was seen a few times. A much larger clone differs by one base, so this may be a read error. Other DNA sequences in this specimen translate into the identical CDR3.

The chain combines TRBV4-1 with TRBJ2-2, with D perhaps matching TRBD2 (6 bases). The source of this sequence is a woman in her forties or fifties in good health and CMV-seronegative. Sequenced: PBMCs. This chain's CDR3 is CASSQGGDTGELFF. CDR3 nucleotide sequence: TGCGCCAGCAGCCAAGGCGGGGACACCGGGGAGCTGTTTTTT.